Below are 30 T cell receptor beta chains sequenced from a single sample in a study of shared clonotypes between healthy human individuals. The data were produced by immunoSEQ multiplex PCR, yet TCRdb's version contains in-frame clones alone and is incomplete. The sample consists of some 2,100,000 clones, approximately 94% of them appearing once. Sequences were obtained from naive CD4+ T cells sorted from blood. The subset denotes: CD45RA+ positively selected. The receptor set was obtained from a man between 18 and 35 years old in good health.

To note about this clone: Germline is not matched at one junction end, which may reflect a read error. The V and J genes are TRBV7-7 and TRBJ2-1; 11 bases align to TRBD1. CDR3 size: 15 residues. Germline CDR1 and CDR2: SSHAT and FNYEAQ (reference sequence). CDR3 loop: CASSRDRGSNNEQFF. CDR3 bases: TGTGCTAGCAGCCGGGACAGGGGGAGTAACAATGAGCAGTTCTTC.

This clone appeared a single time. The gene calls are TRBV29-1 and TRBJ2-7; D may correspond to TRBD1 or TRBD2 (5 bases each). Looked up from germline, CDR1 is SQVTM and CDR2 is ANQGSEA. Deletions cut 8 bases from V and 3 bases from J, with 17 bases between. The CDR3 is 13 residues long. The CDR3 here is CSRARGPDYEQYF. Written as DNA, the CDR3 is TGCAGCAGAGCGAGGGGCCCCGACTACGAGCAGTACTTC.

The V and J genes are TRBV30 and TRBJ2-7; D is perhaps TRBD2 (5 bases). Trimming left V 1 base short and J 6 bases short, with 10 bases between. Germline loops: CDR1 GTSNPN, CDR2 SVGIG (reference sequence). This CDR3 region has 12 residues. As DNA, the CDR3 is TGTGCCTGGAGTGGGACTTCCGGCGAGCAGTACTTC. Translation gives CAWSGTSGEQYF.

Points on this clone: Other nucleotide sequences from this sample produce the same CDR3. The gene calls are TRBV6-5 and TRBJ1-3; D unresolved. The V and J ends lost 6 bases and 2 bases respectively, with 8 bases between them. This CDR3 region has 13 residues. Germline lookup yields CDR1 MNHEY and CDR2 SVGAGI. CDR3 region: CASSRAAGNTIYF. For the CDR3, the DNA is TGTGCCAGCAGCCGGGCAGCTGGAAACACCATATATTTT.

The J gene is TRBJ2-1, the V gene TRBV5-1, with 7 bases identical to TRBD2. Per germline, CDR1 SGHRS and CDR2 YFSETQ. The CDR3 runs to 15 residues. The V segment lost 0 bases and the J segment 5 bases; nucleotides outside the gene matches: 5. This chain's CDR3 is CASSLASGSNNEQFF. CDR3 coding DNA: TGCGCCAGCAGCTTGGCTAGCGGCTCGAACAATGAGCAGTTCTTC.

The CDR3 DNA follows: TGCGCCAGCAGCTCCTTAGCGGGACACGGGGAGCTGTTTTTT. This encodes CASSSLAGHGELFF. This chain uses TRBV5-1 with TRBJ2-2, with 8 bases matching TRBD2. J gave up 7 bases and V 3 bases, and 5 bases lay outside the gene matches. The CDR3 is 14 residues long. Germline V gives CDR1 SGHRS, CDR2 YFSETQ.

To note about this clone: Other DNA sequences in the same sample also yield this CDR3. The rearrangement uses TRBV19 and TRBJ2-6; D uncertain. V lost 1 base to trimming and J lost 0 bases, with 1 base between them. There are 14 residues in the CDR3. Per the germline V gene, CDR1 is LNHDA and CDR2 is SQIVND (reference sequence). This CDR3 reads CASSIGSGANVLTF. The CDR3 DNA sequence: TGTGCCAGTAGTATAGGCTCTGGGGCCAACGTCCTGACTTTC.

The chain couples TRBV7-9 to TRBJ2-5, with a tentative D call TRBD2 (6 bases). CDR1 and CDR2 from the germline V gene are SEHNR and FQNEAQ (reference sequence). Between the trimmed V and J ends, which lost 5 bases and 4 bases, there was a span of 26 bases. The length of the CDR3 is 18 residues. The CDR3 is CASSPRVTGALRGETQYF. The DNA of the CDR3 is TGTGCCAGCAGCCCGCGGGTGACGGGAGCTCTCCGAGGAGAGACCCAGTACTTC.

The chain links TRBV7-9 to TRBJ2-5; 12 nucleotides align to TRBD2. J gave up 2 bases and V 1 base, and 2 bases lay outside the gene matches. The CDR3 covers 16 residues. Germline V lookup: CDR1 SEHNR, CDR2 FQNEAQ (reference sequence). CDR3 sequence: CASSLEGTSGQETQYF. For the CDR3, the DNA is TGTGCCAGCAGCTTAGAGGGGACTAGCGGGCAAGAGACCCAGTACTTC.

J is TRBJ1-2 and V is TRBV10-3; 7 bases are a match to TRBD1. CDR1 is ENHRY and CDR2 is SYGVKD in the germline V gene. After removal of 6 bases from V and 4 bases from J, the junction contained 8 bases not matched to a gene. CDR3 length: 14 residues. CDR3 sequence reads: CAISGTETFYGYTF. CDR3 DNA: TGTGCCATCAGCGGGACAGAGACTTTCTATGGCTACACCTTC.

The rearrangement joins TRBV7-2 to TRBJ2-5; the D call may be TRBD1 or TRBD2 (5 bases each). CDR3 length: 13 residues. Trimming took 4 bases from V and 5 from J, leaving 11 bases between them. Germline CDR1 reads SGHTA; CDR2 reads FQGNSA. CDR3 DNA sequence: TGTGCCAGCAGCTCGAGGGGTAAGGAGACCCAGTACTTC. Translation gives CASSSRGKETQYF.

This chain connects TRBV30 to TRBJ2-3; D uncertain. V was cut by 5 bases and J by 2 bases, with 8 bases left in between. Germline-derived CDR1 and CDR2 are GTSNPN and SVGIG (reference sequence). The CDR3 spans 12 residues. This CDR3 reads CAWLRDTDTQYF. The DNA for the CDR3 is TGTGCCTGGTTAAGGGACACAGATACGCAGTATTTT.

The rearrangement joins TRBV6-1 to TRBJ2-7; D may correspond to TRBD1 or TRBD2 (5 bases each). The CDR3 is made up of 15 amino acids. V was trimmed by 6 bases and J by 1 base, leaving 16 bases between them. The V gene's germline CDR1 is MNHNS and CDR2 SASEGT. The chain's CDR3 is CASSVSGTGSYEQYF. The CDR3 coding sequence is TGTGCCAGCAGCGTATCCGGGACGGGATCCTACGAGCAGTACTTC.

V is TRBV7-2 and J is TRBJ2-2; D ambiguous. The CDR3 sequence is 17 residues long. Trimming stripped 6 bases from V and 0 bases from J, with 17 bases between. The germline V gene has CDR1 SGHTA and CDR2 FQGNSA. DNA of the CDR3: TGTGCCAGCAGACCAGTTGTACGGCGTCCGAACACCGGGGAGCTGTTTTTT. This translates into CASRPVVRRPNTGELFF.

This chain uses TRBV19 with TRBJ1-1; no clear D gene. The CDR3 contains 13 residues. Trimming took 6 bases from V and 3 from J, leaving 11 bases between them. Germline lookup yields CDR1 LNHDA and CDR2 SQIVND (reference sequence). CDR3 DNA sequence: TGTGCCAGTAGAGAGCCGGGGTACACTGAAGCTTTCTTT. Translated: CASREPGYTEAFF. The full variable domain, in which reference TRBV19 and TRBJ1-1 provide the parts outside the CDR3, is DGGITQSPKYLFRKEGQNVTLSCEQNLNHDAMYWYRQDPGQGLRLIYYSQIVNDFQKGDIAEGYSVSREKKESFPLTVTSAQKNPTAFYLCASREPGYTEAFFGQGTRLTVV.

This clone was recorded a few times. V and J are TRBV25-1 and TRBJ1-2, with no clear D. CDR1 is MGHDK and CDR2 is SYGVNS in the germline V gene. Trimming left V 4 bases short and J 5 bases short, with 8 bases between. The CDR3 extends over 12 amino acids. This chain's CDR3 is CASSAGLYGYTF. The CDR3, as DNA: TGTGCCAGCAGTGCCGGGCTTTATGGCTACACCTTC.

J is TRBJ1-1 and V is TRBV10-1, with a weak D call TRBD1 (6 bases). The V and J ends lost 6 bases and 2 bases respectively, with 10 bases between them. CDR3 size: 13 residues. CDR1 is WNHNN, CDR2 SYGVQD, per germline (reference sequence). The CDR3 region has the DNA TGCGCCAGCAGCGGCAGGGGTAACACTGAAGCTTTCTTT. This gives the protein CASSGRGNTEAFF.

The chain is built from TRBV15 and TRBJ1-2; the D is unclear. CDR1 is LNHNV and CDR2 is YYDKDF in the germline V gene (reference sequence). The V end lost 1 base, the J end lost 2 bases, and 2 bases lay between the germline ends. The CDR3 sequence is 12 residues long. The CDR3, as DNA: TGTGCCACCAGCAGAGGCAACTATGGCTACACCTTC. Its translation is CATSRGNYGYTF.

The CDR3 spells CSAYGTALNYGYTF. The CDR3 DNA reads TGCAGCGCATATGGGACAGCTCTTAACTATGGCTACACCTTC. The chain is built from TRBV29-1 and TRBJ1-2, with 7 bases identical to TRBD1. In germline, CDR1 is SQVTM, CDR2 ANQGSEA. The V and J ends lost 7 bases and 1 base, in that order; junction bases with no gene match: 9. The CDR3 runs 14 residues. The variable domain in full, with the rest retrieved from reference TRBV29-1 and TRBJ1-2, is SAVISQKPSRDICQRGTSLTIQCQVDSQVTMMFWYRQQPGQSLTLIATANQGSEATYESGFVIDKFPISRPNLTFSTLTVSNMSPEDSSIYLCSAYGTALNYGYTFGSGTRLTVV.

The rearrangement links TRBV7-2 to TRBJ2-3; the match to TRBD2 covers 12 bases. V shed 5 bases and J 3 bases; nucleotides not matched to a gene: 6. Germline V gene lookup returns CDR1 SGHTA and CDR2 FQGNSA. The CDR3 totals 16 residues. The CDR3 here is CASSIRLAGVTDTQYF. The CDR3 DNA reads TGTGCCAGCAGCATCAGACTAGCGGGAGTTACAGATACGCAGTATTTT.

V usage is TRBV6-1 and J usage is TRBJ1-5, with 12 bases aligning to TRBD1. J was trimmed by 6 bases and V by 0 bases; bases with no gene match: 6. Germline V gene lookup returns CDR1 MNHNS and CDR2 SASEGT. The CDR3 is 17 residues long. As DNA, the CDR3 is TGTGCCAGCAGTGAAGCGCCGGGACAGGGGGCATCTCAGCCCCAGCATTTT. Amino acid sequence: CASSEAPGQGASQPQHF.

The chain combines TRBV5-4 with TRBJ2-5; 12 nucleotides agree with TRBD2. CDR1 and CDR2 from the germline V gene are SGHNT and YYREEE (reference sequence). The CDR3 consists of 16 residues. V dropped 0 bases and J dropped 5; count of bases not matched to a gene: 5. CDR3 bases: TGTGCCAGCAGCTTGGCTAGCGGGAGGGCCGGGGAGACCCAGTACTTC. Its protein product is CASSLASGRAGETQYF.

The V gene is TRBV5-8, the J gene TRBJ1-5; no definite D call. Per the germline V gene, CDR1 is SGHTS and CDR2 is YDEGEE. Trimming left V 2 bases short and J 0 bases short, with 9 bases between. This CDR3 contains 15 residues. CDR3 in amino acids: CASSFRSDSNQPQHF. Here the CDR3 DNA reads TGTGCCAGCAGCTTTAGAAGTGATAGCAATCAGCCCCAGCATTTT.

This clone was seen only once. This sample also contains other DNA sequences that code for the same CDR3. The chain joins TRBV7-8 to TRBJ2-7; 9 nucleotides align to TRBD1. Germline CDR1 and CDR2: SGHVS and FQNEAQ. Losses at the gene ends were 0 bases for V and 2 bases for J; bases not matched to a gene: 2. CDR3 length equals 15 residues. CDR3 sequence reads: CASSLARTGAYEQYF. The CDR3 nucleotides read TGTGCCAGCAGCTTAGCTCGGACAGGGGCCTACGAGCAGTACTTC.

V is TRBV5-5 and J is TRBJ2-7; 10 bases fit TRBD1. With 3 bases clipped from V and 7 bases from J, the junction kept 10 bases outside the gene matches. CDR3 length: 15 amino acids. In germline, CDR1 is SGHKS, CDR2 YYEKEE (reference sequence). CDR3 nucleotide sequence: TGTGCCAGCAGCTCCCGGGACAGGGGATCGTTTGAGCAGTACTTC. It encodes CASSSRDRGSFEQYF.

The J gene is TRBJ2-5, the V gene TRBV6-1; D tentatively fits TRBD1 or TRBD2 (5 bases each). Germline lookup yields CDR1 MNHNS and CDR2 SASEGT. This CDR3 comprises 13 residues. Trimming left V 6 bases short and J 5 bases short, with 13 bases between. The DNA for the CDR3 is TGTGCCAGCAGAAGGGACGCGACGGAGACCCAGTACTTC. It codes for CASRRDATETQYF.

The rearrangement uses TRBV5-1 and TRBJ1-2; D is undetermined. This CDR3 has 16 residues. Per germline, CDR1 SGHRS and CDR2 YFSETQ. The ends were cut back, 0 bases at V and 6 bases at J, with 18 bases in the middle. CDR3 DNA sequence: TGCGCCAGCAGCTTGGCCGAGACCGGCAGCCCCCATGGCTACACCTTC. Protein: CASSLAETGSPHGYTF. Using reference TRBV5-1 and TRBJ1-2 for the parts outside the CDR3, the full variable domain is KAGVTQTPRYLIKTRGQQVTLSCSPISGHRSVSWYQQTPGQGLQFLFEYFSETQRNKGNFPGRFSGRQFSNSRSEMNVSTLELGDSALYLCASSLAETGSPHGYTFGSGTRLTVV.

The chain carries TRBV7-2 and TRBJ2-3, with D maybe TRBD2 (5 bases). The CDR3 is made up of 14 amino acids. CDR1 and CDR2 (germline): SGHTA, FQGNSA. V was clipped by 4 bases and J by 5 bases, with 13 bases between them. CDR3 nucleotides: TGTGCCAGCAGCTCCCGGACCGGAGGAGATACGCAGTATTTT. Translation: CASSSRTGGDTQYF.

The rearrangement joins TRBV18 to TRBJ1-1, with 8 bases matching TRBD1. This CDR3 contains 14 residues. After removal of 4 bases from V and 4 bases from J, the junction contained 5 bases not matched to a gene. Germline CDR1 is KGHSH and CDR2 is LQKENI. CDR3 amino acids: CASSLRTGITEAFF. CDR3 coding DNA: TGTGCCAGCTCACTCCGGACAGGGATCACTGAAGCTTTCTTT.

The rearrangement links TRBV5-4 to TRBJ2-5; TRBD2 matches 10 bases. Trimming cost V 7 bases and J 7 bases; bases outside gene matches: 7. Germline CDR1 reads SGHNT; CDR2 reads YYREEE (reference sequence). The CDR3 sequence is 13 residues long. CDR3 bases: TGTGCCAGCGGATGGACTAGCGGTCGGACCCAGTACTTC. This codes for CASGWTSGRTQYF.